This TCR beta chain was recorded in a study of blood T cell repertoires in COVID-19 (dated by TCRdb to 2020 to 2021). About the full investigation: The collaborator samples originated in the United States, Italy and Spain and spanned the acute and convalescent phases of COVID-19. The material from the prospective study consisted of cDNA or gDNA derived from T cells, B-cell-depleted T cells, or PBMCs. Deeply sampled blood TCRbeta repertoires from subjects exposed to, actively infected with, or recovered from COVID-19 were included in the dataset. The repertoires were released in a freely available public database meant as a resource for research on the immune response to SARS-CoV-2. Samples came from the ongoing ImmuneRACE study (first 160 participants) plus 1,254 subjects from 6 global collaborators. Nearly every sample came with metadata listing a de-identified subject ID, COVID-19 status, age in years and sex. HLA class I and class II types, where available, came from metadata supplied by the sample provider rather than from assay-based typing. Summary of the overall study and its limitations: Clinical and demographic metadata were provided uncurated, with the amount varying by source and participant.

Remarks on this clone: Its antigen has not been determined. Base-call qualities are not available, and no considerably larger clone is one nucleotide away.

Another Seattle source contributed samples from volunteer blood donors who had recovered from COVID-19. Each collaborating institution followed its own protocols to collect whole blood in K2EDTA tubes. For TCRbeta analysis, collaborator samples were shipped as frozen whole blood, as isolated PBMCs, or as DNA extracted from either sample type. The immunoSEQ Assay, a bias-controlled multiplex PCR, was used to amplify TCRbeta CDR3 regions from genomic DNA. The paper's processing steps were these. Nucleated cell counts per sample were estimated from amplification of reference gene primers within the assay. Sequence reads were collapsed and filtered to measure the absolute abundance of every unique TCRbeta CDR3 rearrangement. For each sample, productive Simpson clonality was calculated by taking the square root of Simpson's diversity index across productive rearrangements. TCRdb obtained this table from immuneACCESS and retained in-frame rearrangements with V and J assigned. These tables miss some clones; where compared with another copy, unresolved V genes account for less than half of the shortfall, and the remainder is unexplained. V and J calls and clone size are copied from that table; D and trimming were computed from the DNA. The sample records approximately 170,000 clones, more than 75% of which are singletons. The ten largest clones represent over 2% of the sample.

This clonotype was obtained from a man aged 50-60 years who had recovered from COVID-19. The specimen sequenced was peripheral blood.

Read as DNA, the sequence is TGCGCCAGCAGTGAGAAGACAGGGTCCTACGAGCAGTACTTC. Its protein reads: CASSEKTGSYEQYF. Here the chain combines TRBV10-2 and TRBJ2-7; 7 nucleotides in the junction match TRBD1. Measured from the cysteine to the phenylalanine, the CDR3 is 14 residues long. CDR3 DNA only is kept here, 42 bases in frame from base 1. CDR1 and CDR2 are read off the germline V gene as WSHSY and SAAADI. The germline V and J ends show losses of 2 bases and 1 base respectively, and no gene match explains 2 bases of the junction.